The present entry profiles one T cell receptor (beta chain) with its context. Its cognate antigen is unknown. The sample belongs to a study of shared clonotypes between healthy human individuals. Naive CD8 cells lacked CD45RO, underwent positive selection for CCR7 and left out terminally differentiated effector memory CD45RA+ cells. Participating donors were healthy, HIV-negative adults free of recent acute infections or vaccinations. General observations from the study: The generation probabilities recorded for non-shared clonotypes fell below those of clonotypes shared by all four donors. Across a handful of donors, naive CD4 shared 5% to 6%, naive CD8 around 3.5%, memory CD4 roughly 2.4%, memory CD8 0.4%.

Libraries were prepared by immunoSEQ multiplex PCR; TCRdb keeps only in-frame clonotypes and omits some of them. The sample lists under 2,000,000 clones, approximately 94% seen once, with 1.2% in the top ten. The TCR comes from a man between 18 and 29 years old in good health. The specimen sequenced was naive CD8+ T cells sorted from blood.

The CDR3 nucleotides read TGTGCCAGCAGTGAAGCGCTTGAGGGGATTCGGGAGACCCAGTACTTC. Translation: CASSEALEGIRETQYF. J is TRBJ2-5 and V is TRBV2, with D perhaps TRBD1 or TRBD2 (5 bases each). There are 16 residues in the CDR3. The ends were cut back, 0 bases at V and 5 bases at J, with 16 bases in the middle. The germline gives CDR1 SNHLY, CDR2 FYNNEI. The variable domain in full, completed from reference TRBV2 and TRBJ2-5, reads EPEVTQTPSHQVTQMGQEVILRCVPISNHLYFYWYRQILGQKVEFLVSFYNNEISEKSEIFDDQFSVERPDGSNFTLKIRSTKLEDSAMYFCASSEALEGIRETQYFGPGTRLLVL.